This T cell receptor beta chain emerged from a study of blood T cell repertoires in COVID-19. Overall study: The analysed material was cDNA or gDNA that came from T cells, B-cell-depleted T cells, or PBMCs.

This CDR3 region has 16 residues. Germline values: CDR1 SEHNR, CDR2 FQNEAQ (reference sequence). Per the study methods: Scientists estimated how many nucleated cells there were by amplifying reference gene primers. Only in-frame clones appear in the TCRdb table, and some are missing; sequencing was by immunoSEQ multiplex PCR. That table gives V, J and clone size, and the DNA gave D and trimming. The sample carries around 240,000 clones, roughly 83% recorded once. Concerning this clone itself: One junction end disagrees with the germline gene, perhaps due to a read error. Other DNA sequences of this sample code for an identical CDR3.

The specimen was peripheral blood. The gene calls are TRBV7-9 and TRBJ2-2; possibly TRBD2 for D (5 bases). The receptor's source is a woman between 50 and 59 years old with acute or convalescent COVID-19. The CDR3 loop reads CASSLARTVNTGELFF. DNA for the CDR3: TGCGCCAGCAGCTTAGCGAGGACTGTGAACACCGGGGAGCTGTTTTTT.